The rows below give T cell receptor beta chains drawn from one sample of a study of shared clonotypes between healthy human individuals. Clones were sequenced by immunoSEQ multiplex PCR, and TCRdb holds only the in-frame ones, with some missing. The repertoire holds 2 million to 2.5 million clones, with 90% to 96% as singletons. Source material: naive CD4+ T cells sorted from blood. These receptors were collected from a man between 18 and 35 years old in good health. Each CDR3 is given without its conserved first and last residue.

j_call | v_call | cdr3_aa
TRBJ2-1 | TRBV2 | ASSGDENRYEQF
TRBJ2-5 | TRBV6-6 | ASKQEETQY
TRBJ2-7 | TRBV7-2 | ASSLIGTGAAYEQY
TRBJ1-1 | TRBV2 | ASSENPNTEAF
TRBJ2-5 | TRBV7-2 | ASSPSGAQETQY
TRBJ1-5 | TRBV5-1 | ASSLVPGGNQPQH
TRBJ1-3 | TRBV9 | ASSEPAPIY
TRBJ2-5 | TRBV19 | ASSIQASQETQY
TRBJ2-3 | TRBV11-2 | ASSPATGRLDTQY
TRBJ2-2 | TRBV6-1 | ASDRIGELF
TRBJ2-3 | TRBV5-1 | ASTTTSGVTDTQY
TRBJ2-2 | TRBV5-1 | ASSFDTRDTGELF
TRBJ1-2 | TRBV5-5 | ASSRRVDYGYT
TRBJ1-5 | TRBV6-6 | ASRIGQVNQPQH
TRBJ2-1 | TRBV10-3 | ATSITSGRGGEQF
TRBJ2-5 | TRBV6-1 | ASSLLQGEETQY
TRBJ2-3 | TRBV29-1 | SVGPTTDTQY
TRBJ2-5 | TRBV6-1 | ASSAGRGQETQY
TRBJ2-7 | TRBV20-1 | SARAGWEQY
TRBJ1-2 | TRBV5-1 | ASSSETSGLGYT